The 7 T cell receptor beta chains listed next were all sequenced from one sample in a study of T cell responses to AZD1222 COVID-19 vaccine. Here immunoSEQ multiplex PCR was the method, and the copy in TCRdb shows in-frame clones only, minus some. The sample includes tens of thousands of clones, around 87% of them seen just once. Sequenced here: peripheral blood, sampled on day 0 of AZD1222 vaccination. These receptors all stem from an adult in good health.

The chain has TRBV12-5 and TRBJ1-6, with TRBD1 matching 8 bases. Germline assignment: CDR1 LGHNT and CDR2 FRNRAP. The CDR3 loop spans 17 amino acids. J gave up 4 bases and V 5 bases, and 10 bases lay outside the gene matches. The CDR3 sequence is CASGLPGTGLYNSPLHF. CDR3 DNA sequence: TGTGCTAGTGGTCTCCCCGGGACAGGACTTTATAATTCACCCCTCCACTTT. Looking up the rest from reference TRBV12-5 and TRBJ1-6 gives the full variable domain: DARVTQTPRHKVTEMGQEVTMRCQPILGHNTVFWYRQTMMQGLELLAYFRNRAPLDDSGMPKDRFSAEMPDATLATLKIQPSEPRDSAVYFCASGLPGTGLYNSPLHFGNGTRLTVT.

For the CDR3, the DNA is TGTGCCAGCAGCTTCGGGGGTGGGGAGACCCAGTACTTC. Translating it yields CASSFGGGETQYF. The chain is built from TRBV3-1 (or the pseudogene TRBV3-2) and TRBJ2-5, with TRBD2 as a possible D gene (6 bases). This CDR3 has 13 amino acids. V lost 5 bases to trimming and J lost 5 bases, with 12 bases between them. From germline, CDR1 is LGHDT and CDR2 YNNKEL (reference sequence).

This chain joins TRBV11-2 and TRBJ1-2; D call uncertain. The CDR3 has 16 amino acids. Germline V gene lookup returns CDR1 SGHAT and CDR2 FQNNGV. V was trimmed by 4 bases and J by 3 bases, leaving 18 bases between them. The CDR3 DNA is TGTGCCAGCAGCTCCATGATGGTCTCTACGCACTATGGCTACACCTTC. It is translated as CASSSMMVSTHYGYTF.

The chain employs TRBV27 and TRBJ2-3, with 7 bases matching TRBD2. V gave up 5 bases and J gave up 1 base; unmatched junction bases: 6. The length of the CDR3 is 15 residues. Germline loops: CDR1 MNHEY, CDR2 SMNVEV (reference sequence). The CDR3 DNA sequence: TGTGCCAGCAGTGGGGCTAGCGGACGCACAGATACGCAGTATTTT. It is translated as CASSGASGRTDTQYF.

The chain is built from TRBV6-2 or TRBV6-3 and TRBJ2-1, with 10 positions matching TRBD2. V lost 2 bases and J lost 6; bases outside the gene matches: 10. The V gene's germline CDR1 is MNHEY and CDR2 SVGEGT. The CDR3 covers 17 residues. The CDR3 region is CASSYTSGGGRVNEQFF. DNA for the CDR3: TGTGCCAGCAGTTACACAAGCGGGGGGGGACGAGTCAATGAGCAGTTCTTC.

The gene calls are TRBV29-1 and TRBJ2-6; no clear D gene. With 4 bases removed from V and 4 bases from J, the gap between germline ends came to 8 bases. This CDR3 has 13 residues. Germline V gene lookup returns CDR1 SQVTM and CDR2 ANQGSEA. CDR3 DNA sequence: TGCAGCGTTGTGGTCACCGGGGCCAACGTCCTGACTTTC. Encoded protein: CSVVVTGANVLTF.

The chain links TRBV4-1 to TRBJ2-5; 9 bases are a match to TRBD1. The CDR3 covers 13 residues. With V trimmed by 4 bases and J by 5 bases, 2 bases remained unmatched. Germline loops: CDR1 MGHRA, CDR2 YSYEKL. This CDR3 is CASSLGQGETQYF. CDR3 nucleotides: TGCGCCAGCAGCCTGGGACAGGGCGAGACCCAGTACTTC.